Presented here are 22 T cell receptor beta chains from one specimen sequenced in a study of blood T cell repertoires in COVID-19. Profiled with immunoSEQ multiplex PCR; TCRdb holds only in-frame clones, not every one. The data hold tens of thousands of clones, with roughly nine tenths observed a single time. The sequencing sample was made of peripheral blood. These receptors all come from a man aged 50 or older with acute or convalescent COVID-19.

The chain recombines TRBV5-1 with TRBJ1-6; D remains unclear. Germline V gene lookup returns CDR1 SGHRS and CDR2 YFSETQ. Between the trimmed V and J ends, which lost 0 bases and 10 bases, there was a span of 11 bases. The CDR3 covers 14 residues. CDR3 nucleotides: TGCGCCAGCAGCTTGGCTGAGGTCGGCTCACCCCTCCACTTT. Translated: CASSLAEVGSPLHF.

CDR3 DNA sequence: TGTGCCAGCAGTTTCGGAGGCGAGGGGACAGTAGGTGATACGCAGTATTTT. Amino acids: CASSFGGEGTVGDTQYF. The chain employs TRBV28 and TRBJ2-3; TRBD1 aligns across 7 bases. The CDR3 is 17 residues long. V was clipped by 3 bases and J by 6 bases; unmatched bases: 15. Germline V CDR1 and CDR2: MDHEN, SYDVKM. Full variable domain (outside the CDR3, taken from reference TRBV28 and TRBJ2-3): DVKVTQSSRYLVKRTGEKVFLECVQDMDHENMFWYRQDPGLGLRLIYFSYDVKMKEKGDIPEGYSVSREKKERFSLILESASTNQTSMYLCASSFGGEGTVGDTQYFGPGTRLTVL.

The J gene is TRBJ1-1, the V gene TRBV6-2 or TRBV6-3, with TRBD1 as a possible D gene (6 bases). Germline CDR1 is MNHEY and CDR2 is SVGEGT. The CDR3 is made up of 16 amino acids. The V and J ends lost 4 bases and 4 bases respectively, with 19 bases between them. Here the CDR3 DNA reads TGTGCCAGCAGTTTCCAGCCGCAAGGGGGTTTCACTGAAGCTTTCTTT. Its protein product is CASSFQPQGGFTEAFF.

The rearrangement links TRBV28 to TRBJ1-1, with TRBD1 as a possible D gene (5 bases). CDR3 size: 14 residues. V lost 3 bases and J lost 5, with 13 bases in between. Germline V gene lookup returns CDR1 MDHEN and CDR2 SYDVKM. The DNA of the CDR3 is TGTGCCAGCAGTTTGGTGCAGGGAGGGACTGAAGCTTTCTTT. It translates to CASSLVQGGTEAFF. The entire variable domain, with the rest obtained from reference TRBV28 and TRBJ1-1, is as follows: DVKVTQSSRYLVKRTGEKVFLECVQDMDHENMFWYRQDPGLGLRLIYFSYDVKMKEKGDIPEGYSVSREKKERFSLILESASTNQTSMYLCASSLVQGGTEAFFGQGTRLTVV.

CDR3 in amino acids: CSASLAGVSNEQFF. The CDR3, as DNA: TGCAGTGCTAGTCTAGCGGGAGTATCCAATGAGCAGTTCTTC. This sequence joins TRBV20-1 and TRBJ2-1, with 10 nucleotides matching TRBD2. Germline CDR1 and CDR2: DFQATT and SNEGSKA (reference sequence). There are 14 residues in the CDR3. V gave up 3 bases and J gave up 6 bases; unmatched junction bases: 5.

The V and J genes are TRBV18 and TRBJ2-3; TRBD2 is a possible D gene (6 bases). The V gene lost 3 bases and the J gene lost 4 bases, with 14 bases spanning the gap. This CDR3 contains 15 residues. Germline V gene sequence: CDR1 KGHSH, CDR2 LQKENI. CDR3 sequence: CASSPLEGGADTQYF. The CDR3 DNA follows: TGTGCCAGCTCACCCCTGGAGGGAGGAGCAGATACGCAGTATTTT.

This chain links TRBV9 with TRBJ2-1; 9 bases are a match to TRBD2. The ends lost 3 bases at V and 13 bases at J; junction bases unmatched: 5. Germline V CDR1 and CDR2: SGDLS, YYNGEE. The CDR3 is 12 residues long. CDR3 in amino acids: CASSGGTSPQFF. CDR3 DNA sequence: TGTGCCAGCAGCGGGGGGACTAGCCCCCAGTTCTTC.

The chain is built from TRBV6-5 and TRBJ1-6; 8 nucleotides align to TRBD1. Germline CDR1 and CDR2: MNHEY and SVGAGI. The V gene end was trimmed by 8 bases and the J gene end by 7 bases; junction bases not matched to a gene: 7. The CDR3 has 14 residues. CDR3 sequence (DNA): TGTGCCAGCCAGCGGGGACAGGAGAATTCACCCCTCCACTTT. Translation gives CASQRGQENSPLHF.

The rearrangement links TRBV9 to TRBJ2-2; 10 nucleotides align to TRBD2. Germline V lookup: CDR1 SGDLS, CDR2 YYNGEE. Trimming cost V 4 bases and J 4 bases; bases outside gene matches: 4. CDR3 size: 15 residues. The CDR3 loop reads CASSTGLAVTGELFF. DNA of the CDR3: TGTGCCAGCAGCACAGGACTAGCGGTCACCGGGGAGCTGTTTTTT.

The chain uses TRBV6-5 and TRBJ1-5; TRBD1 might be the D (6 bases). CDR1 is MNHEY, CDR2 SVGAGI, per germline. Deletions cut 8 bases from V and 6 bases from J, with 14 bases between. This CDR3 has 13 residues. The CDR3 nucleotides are TGTGCCAGCGGGACATCTGAGGCTCAGCCCCAGCATTTT. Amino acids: CASGTSEAQPQHF.

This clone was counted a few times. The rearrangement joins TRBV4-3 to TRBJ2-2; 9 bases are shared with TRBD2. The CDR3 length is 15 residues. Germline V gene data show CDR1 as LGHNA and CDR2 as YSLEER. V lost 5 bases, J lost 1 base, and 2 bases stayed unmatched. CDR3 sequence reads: CASSEAGGNTGELFF. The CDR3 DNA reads TGCGCCAGCAGCGAAGCGGGAGGGAACACCGGGGAGCTGTTTTTT.

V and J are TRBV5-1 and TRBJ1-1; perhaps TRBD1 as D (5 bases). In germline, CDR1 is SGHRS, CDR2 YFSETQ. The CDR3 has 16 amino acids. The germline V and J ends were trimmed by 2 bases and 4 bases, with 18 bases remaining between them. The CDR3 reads CASSLGSGAAGTEAFF. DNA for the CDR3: TGCGCCAGCAGCTTAGGCAGTGGGGCAGCGGGCACTGAAGCTTTCTTT.

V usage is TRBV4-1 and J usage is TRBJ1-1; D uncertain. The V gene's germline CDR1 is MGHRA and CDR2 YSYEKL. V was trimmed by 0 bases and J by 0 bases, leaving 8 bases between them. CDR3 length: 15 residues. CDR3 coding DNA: TGCGCCAGCAGCCAAGATGAACAGCTGAACACTGAAGCTTTCTTT. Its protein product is CASSQDEQLNTEAFF.

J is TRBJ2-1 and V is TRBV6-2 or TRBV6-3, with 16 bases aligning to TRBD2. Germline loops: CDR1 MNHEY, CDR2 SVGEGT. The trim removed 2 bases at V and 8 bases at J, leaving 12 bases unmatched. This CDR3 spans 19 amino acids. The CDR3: CASSYGTSGRAVIGYEQFF. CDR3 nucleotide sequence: TGTGCCAGCAGTTACGGGACTAGCGGGAGGGCCGTAATTGGCTATGAGCAGTTCTTC.

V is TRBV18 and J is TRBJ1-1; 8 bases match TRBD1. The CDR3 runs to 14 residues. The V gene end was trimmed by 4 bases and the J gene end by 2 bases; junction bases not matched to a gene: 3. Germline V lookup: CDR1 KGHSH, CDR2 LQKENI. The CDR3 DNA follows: TGTGCCAGCTCACGAGACAGGGGAAACACTGAAGCTTTCTTT. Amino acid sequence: CASSRDRGNTEAFF.

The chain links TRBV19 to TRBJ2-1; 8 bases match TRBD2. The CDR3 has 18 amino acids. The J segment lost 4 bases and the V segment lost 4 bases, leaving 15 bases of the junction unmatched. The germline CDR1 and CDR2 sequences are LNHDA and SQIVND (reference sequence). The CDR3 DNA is TGTGCCAGTAGTACAGACCCCCCGACTAGCGTCATGTACAATGAGCAGTTCTTC. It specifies CASSTDPPTSVMYNEQFF.

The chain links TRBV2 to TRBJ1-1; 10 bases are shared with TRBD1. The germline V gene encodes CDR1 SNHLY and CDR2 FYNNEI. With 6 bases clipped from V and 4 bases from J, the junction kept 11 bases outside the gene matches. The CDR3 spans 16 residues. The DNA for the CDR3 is TGTGCCAGCAGCGGAAGACAGGGGGCGCGGGCCACTGAAGCTTTCTTT. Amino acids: CASSGRQGARATEAFF.

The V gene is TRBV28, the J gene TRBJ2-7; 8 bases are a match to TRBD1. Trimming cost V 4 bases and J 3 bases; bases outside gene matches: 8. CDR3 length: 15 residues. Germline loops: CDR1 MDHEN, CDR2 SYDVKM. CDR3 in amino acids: CASSSAAGTGYEQYF. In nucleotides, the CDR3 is TGTGCCAGCAGTTCAGCGGCGGGGACAGGCTACGAGCAGTACTTC.

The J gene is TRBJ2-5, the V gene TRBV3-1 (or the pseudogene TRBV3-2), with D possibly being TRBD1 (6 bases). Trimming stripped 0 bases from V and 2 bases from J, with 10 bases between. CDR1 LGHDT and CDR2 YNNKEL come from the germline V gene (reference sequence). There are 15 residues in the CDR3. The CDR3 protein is CASSQDNREQETQYF. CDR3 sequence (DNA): TGTGCCAGCAGCCAAGATAACAGGGAACAAGAGACCCAGTACTTC.

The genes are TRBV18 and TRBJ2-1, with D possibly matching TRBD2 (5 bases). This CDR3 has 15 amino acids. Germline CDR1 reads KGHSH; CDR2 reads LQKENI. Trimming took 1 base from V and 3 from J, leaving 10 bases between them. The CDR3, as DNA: TGTGCCAGCTCACCACGCTCAGCGGACTACAATGAGCAGTTCTTC. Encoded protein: CASSPRSADYNEQFF.

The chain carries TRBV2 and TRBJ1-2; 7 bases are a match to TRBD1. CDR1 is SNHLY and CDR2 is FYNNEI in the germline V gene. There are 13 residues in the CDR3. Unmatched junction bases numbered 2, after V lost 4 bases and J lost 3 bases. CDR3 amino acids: CASSGDRYYGYTF. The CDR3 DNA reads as TGTGCCAGCAGTGGGGACAGATACTATGGCTACACCTTC.

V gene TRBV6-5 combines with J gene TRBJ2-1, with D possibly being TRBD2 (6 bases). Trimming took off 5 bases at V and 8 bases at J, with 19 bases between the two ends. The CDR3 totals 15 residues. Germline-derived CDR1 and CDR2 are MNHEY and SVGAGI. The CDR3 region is CASSPPGLSRHEQFF. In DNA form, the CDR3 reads TGTGCCAGCAGTCCCCCGGGACTCAGTAGGCATGAGCAGTTCTTC.